This TCR beta chain was obtained from a study of blood T cell repertoires in COVID-19. Study overall: The United States, Italy and Spain supplied acute and convalescent COVID-19 samples. Nucleic acid was either cDNA or gDNA, and it came from T cells, B-cell-depleted T cells, or PBMCs.

The CDR3 loop spans 14 amino acids. V was pared by 1 base and J by 7 bases, with 3 bases of the junction left unmatched. Germline V gene lookup returns CDR1 SGHNT and CDR2 YYREEE (reference sequence). Profiling relied on immunoSEQ multiplex PCR, and the TCRdb table lists in-frame clones only, not all of them. Here the sample spans about 34,000 clones, approximately 80% being singletons. The J gene is TRBJ2-1, the V gene TRBV5-4, with 9 bases lining up with TRBD1. The receptor comes from a woman aged 55 to 70 with acute or convalescent COVID-19. The specimen sequenced was peripheral blood. CDR3 protein: CASSLLGQGNEQFF. Written as DNA, the CDR3 is TGTGCCAGCAGCTTGTTAGGACAGGGGAATGAGCAGTTCTTC.